The rows below give T cell receptor beta chains drawn from one sample of a study of shared clonotypes between healthy human individuals. Profiling relied on immunoSEQ multiplex PCR, and the TCRdb table lists in-frame clones only, not all of them. The sample has under 1,900,000 clones; 97% to 99% are singletons. The sequencing input was naive CD4+ T cells sorted from blood. These receptors all come from a man younger than 40 in good health. Each CDR3 is given with its conserved first and last residue. Fields, in order: J gene, clone size, D gene, V gene, CDR3 protein, CDR3 DNA. D genes are given only for firm matches. The size of a clone is reported for some rows only, either as once, few or many, or as a class for expanded clones.

J gene: TRBJ1-3
clone size: NA
D gene: TRBD1
V gene: TRBV19
CDR3 protein: CASSPRDRGGNTIYF
CDR3 DNA: TGTGCCAGTAGTCCCCGGGACAGGGGTGGAAACACCATATATTTT

J gene: TRBJ1-4
clone size: once
D gene: TRBD1
V gene: TRBV9
CDR3 protein: CASSVGQGPNEKLFF
CDR3 DNA: TGTGCCAGCAGCGTAGGACAGGGTCCTAATGAAAAACTGTTTTTT

J gene: TRBJ2-5
clone size: NA
D gene: NA
V gene: TRBV18
CDR3 protein: CASSATRAQLGETQYF
CDR3 DNA: TGTGCCAGCTCAGCGACCCGGGCTCAACTAGGGGAGACCCAGTACTTC

J gene: TRBJ2-7
clone size: NA
D gene: NA
V gene: TRBV4-1
CDR3 protein: CASSQDSPGDSEQYF
CDR3 DNA: TGCGCCAGCAGCCAAGATTCCCCAGGGGACTCCGAGCAGTACTTC

J gene: TRBJ2-7
clone size: NA
D gene: NA
V gene: TRBV4-3
CDR3 protein: CASSQVPGEQYF
CDR3 DNA: TGCGCCAGCAGCCAAGTACCCGGCGAGCAGTACTTC

J gene: TRBJ2-7
clone size: NA
D gene: NA
V gene: TRBV18
CDR3 protein: CASSPPGLIYEQYF
CDR3 DNA: TGTGCCAGCTCACCACCGGGACTTATCTACGAGCAGTACTTC

J gene: TRBJ2-2
clone size: NA
D gene: NA
V gene: TRBV5-1
CDR3 protein: CASSLDWSGELFF
CDR3 DNA: TGCGCCAGCAGCTTGGATTGGTCCGGGGAGCTGTTTTTT

J gene: TRBJ2-7
clone size: NA
D gene: NA
V gene: TRBV2
CDR3 protein: CASGEQYF
CDR3 DNA: TGTGCCAGCGGCGAGCAGTACTTC

J gene: TRBJ2-7
clone size: once
D gene: NA
V gene: TRBV25-1
CDR3 protein: CASSESLGEAAYEQYF
CDR3 DNA: TGTGCCAGCAGTGAATCCCTTGGGGAGGCCGCGTACGAGCAGTACTTC

J gene: TRBJ1-5
clone size: NA
D gene: NA
V gene: TRBV2
CDR3 protein: CASSYAGPSGQPQHF
CDR3 DNA: TGTGCCAGCAGTTACGCCGGACCGTCTGGTCAGCCCCAGCATTTT

J gene: TRBJ2-2
clone size: NA
D gene: NA
V gene: TRBV5-4
CDR3 protein: CASSWAGTGELFF
CDR3 DNA: TGTGCCAGCAGCTGGGCAGGGACCGGGGAGCTGTTTTTT

J gene: TRBJ2-1
clone size: NA
D gene: NA
V gene: TRBV5-1
CDR3 protein: CASSQDGTYNEQFF
CDR3 DNA: TGCGCCAGCAGCCAGGACGGAACCTACAATGAGCAGTTCTTC

J gene: TRBJ2-7
clone size: NA
D gene: NA
V gene: TRBV7-2
CDR3 protein: CASSFVSSSYEQYF
CDR3 DNA: TGTGCCAGCAGCTTTGTTAGCAGTTCCTACGAGCAGTACTTC

J gene: TRBJ2-5
clone size: once
D gene: TRBD1
V gene: TRBV5-5
CDR3 protein: CASSSWDRVYQETQYF
CDR3 DNA: TGTGCCAGCAGCTCCTGGGACAGGGTGTACCAAGAGACCCAGTACTTC

J gene: TRBJ2-1
clone size: NA
D gene: NA
V gene: TRBV4-1
CDR3 protein: CASSQGTGEQFF
CDR3 DNA: TGCGCCAGCAGCCAAGGAACGGGCGAGCAGTTCTTC

J gene: TRBJ1-1
clone size: NA
D gene: NA
V gene: TRBV9
CDR3 protein: CASSTVGAGRWEDTEAFF
CDR3 DNA: TGTGCCAGCAGCACCGTCGGTGCGGGGCGATGGGAGGACACTGAAGCTTTCTTT

J gene: TRBJ1-4
clone size: NA
D gene: NA
V gene: TRBV25-1
CDR3 protein: CASSELRGGNEKLFF
CDR3 DNA: TGTGCCAGCAGTGAATTACGGGGGGGTAATGAAAAACTGTTTTTT

J gene: TRBJ2-3
clone size: NA
D gene: TRBD1
V gene: TRBV5-1
CDR3 protein: CASSLAGQGHGTDTQYF
CDR3 DNA: TGCGCCAGCAGCTTGGCAGGACAGGGCCACGGCACAGATACGCAGTATTTT

J gene: TRBJ1-2
clone size: NA
D gene: NA
V gene: TRBV5-4
CDR3 protein: CASSSAGQSYGYTF
CDR3 DNA: TGTGCCAGCAGCTCCGCAGGGCAGAGCTATGGCTACACCTTC

J gene: TRBJ2-2
clone size: NA
D gene: NA
V gene: TRBV2
CDR3 protein: CASSDLAANTGELFF
CDR3 DNA: TGTGCCAGCAGTGATTTAGCGGCGAACACCGGGGAGCTGTTTTTT

J gene: TRBJ2-2
clone size: NA
D gene: TRBD1
V gene: TRBV27
CDR3 protein: CASSKGQFPWGDTGELFF
CDR3 DNA: TGTGCCAGCAGTAAGGGACAGTTCCCGTGGGGCGACACCGGGGAGCTGTTTTTT

J gene: TRBJ2-3
clone size: NA
D gene: TRBD1
V gene: TRBV5-1
CDR3 protein: CASSFSGTDTDTQYF
CDR3 DNA: TGCGCCAGCAGCTTCTCCGGGACAGACACAGATACGCAGTATTTT

J gene: TRBJ2-1
clone size: NA
D gene: NA
V gene: TRBV5-1
CDR3 protein: CASSPLATANEQFF
CDR3 DNA: TGCGCCAGCAGCCCCCTAGCGACGGCCAATGAGCAGTTCTTC

J gene: TRBJ2-2
clone size: once
D gene: NA
V gene: TRBV18
CDR3 protein: CASSPGSGGELFF
CDR3 DNA: TGTGCCAGCTCACCAGGGAGCGGCGGGGAGCTGTTTTTT

J gene: TRBJ2-1
clone size: NA
D gene: TRBD2
V gene: TRBV5-1
CDR3 protein: CASSLRPLAGVEQFF
CDR3 DNA: TGCGCCAGCAGCTTACGTCCTCTAGCGGGAGTTGAGCAGTTCTTC

J gene: TRBJ2-7
clone size: NA
D gene: NA
V gene: TRBV4-1
CDR3 protein: CASSRQGLESYEQYF
CDR3 DNA: TGCGCCAGCAGCCGCCAAGGTTTAGAGTCCTACGAGCAGTACTTC

J gene: TRBJ2-3
clone size: NA
D gene: NA
V gene: TRBV30
CDR3 protein: CAWTDSSTDTQYF
CDR3 DNA: TGTGCCTGGACAGATTCTAGCACAGATACGCAGTATTTT

J gene: TRBJ2-1
clone size: NA
D gene: TRBD2
V gene: TRBV7-6
CDR3 protein: CASSLRLAGGDNEQFF
CDR3 DNA: TGTGCCAGCAGCCTACGACTAGCGGGAGGGGACAATGAGCAGTTCTTC

J gene: TRBJ2-7
clone size: NA
D gene: TRBD2
V gene: TRBV5-1
CDR3 protein: CASSPWTSGSSEQYF
CDR3 DNA: TGCGCCAGCAGCCCCTGGACTAGCGGGAGTAGCGAGCAGTACTTC

J gene: TRBJ2-7
clone size: NA
D gene: TRBD1
V gene: TRBV18
CDR3 protein: CASSPQGTGRTYEQCF
CDR3 DNA: TGTGCCAGCTCACCTCAGGGGACAGGCCGCACCTACGAGCAGTGCTTC

J gene: TRBJ1-2
clone size: NA
D gene: NA
V gene: TRBV27
CDR3 protein: CASSFSSFYGYTF
CDR3 DNA: TGTGCCAGCAGTTTCAGCTCCTTCTATGGCTACACCTTC

J gene: TRBJ2-7
clone size: NA
D gene: TRBD2
V gene: TRBV4-1
CDR3 protein: CASSRLAGGSYEQYF
CDR3 DNA: TGCGCCAGCAGCCGACTAGCGGGAGGATCCTACGAGCAGTACTTC